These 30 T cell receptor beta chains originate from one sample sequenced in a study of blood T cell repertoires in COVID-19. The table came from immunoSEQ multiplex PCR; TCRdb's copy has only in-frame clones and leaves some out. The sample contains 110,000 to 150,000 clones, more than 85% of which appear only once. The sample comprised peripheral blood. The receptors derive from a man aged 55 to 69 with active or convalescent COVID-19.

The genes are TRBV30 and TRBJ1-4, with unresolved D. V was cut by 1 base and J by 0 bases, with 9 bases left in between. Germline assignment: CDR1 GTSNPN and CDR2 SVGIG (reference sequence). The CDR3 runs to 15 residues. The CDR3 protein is CAWSEYGTTNEKLFF. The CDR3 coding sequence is TGTGCCTGGAGTGAGTACGGGACAACTAATGAAAAACTGTTTTTT.

CDR3 amino acids: CASSITGGGTDTQYF. CDR3 in DNA: TGTGCCAGCAGTATCACAGGGGGTGGCACAGATACGCAGTATTTT. The gene calls are TRBV6-2 or TRBV6-3 and TRBJ2-3, with 8 bases identical to TRBD1. Germline V lookup: CDR1 MNHEY, CDR2 SVGEGT. The CDR3 covers 15 residues. V was clipped by 5 bases and J by 1 base; unmatched bases: 5.

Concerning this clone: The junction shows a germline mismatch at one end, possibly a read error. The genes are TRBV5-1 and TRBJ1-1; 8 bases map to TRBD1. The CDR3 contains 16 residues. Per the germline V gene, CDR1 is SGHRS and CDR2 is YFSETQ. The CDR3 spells CASSLGRGRRNTEAFF. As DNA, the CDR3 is TGCGCCAGCAGTTTGGGCAGGGGGCGCCGGAACACTGAAGCTTTCTTT.

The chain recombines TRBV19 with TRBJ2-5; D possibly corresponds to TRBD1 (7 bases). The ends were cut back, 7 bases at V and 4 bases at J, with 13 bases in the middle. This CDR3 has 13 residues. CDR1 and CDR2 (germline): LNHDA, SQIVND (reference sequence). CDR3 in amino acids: CASTAGGGETQYF. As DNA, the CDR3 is TGTGCCAGTACCGCAGGGGGAGGAGAGACCCAGTACTTC.

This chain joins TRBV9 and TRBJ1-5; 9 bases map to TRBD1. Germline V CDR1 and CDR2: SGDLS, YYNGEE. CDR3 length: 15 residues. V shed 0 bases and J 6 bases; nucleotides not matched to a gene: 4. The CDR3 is CASSVGWGQGQPQHF. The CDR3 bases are TGTGCCAGCAGCGTAGGGTGGGGACAGGGTCAGCCCCAGCATTTT.

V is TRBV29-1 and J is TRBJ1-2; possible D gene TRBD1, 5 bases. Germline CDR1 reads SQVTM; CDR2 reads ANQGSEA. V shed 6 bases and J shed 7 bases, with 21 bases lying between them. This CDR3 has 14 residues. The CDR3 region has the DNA TGCAGCGTAGGCGGGACGGGGACTGGGGGTGGCTACACCTTC. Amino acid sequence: CSVGGTGTGGGYTF. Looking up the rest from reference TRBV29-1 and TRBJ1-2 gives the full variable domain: SAVISQKPSRDICQRGTSLTIQCQVDSQVTMMFWYRQQPGQSLTLIATANQGSEATYESGFVIDKFPISRPNLTFSTLTVSNMSPEDSSIYLCSVGGTGTGGGYTFGSGTRLTVV.

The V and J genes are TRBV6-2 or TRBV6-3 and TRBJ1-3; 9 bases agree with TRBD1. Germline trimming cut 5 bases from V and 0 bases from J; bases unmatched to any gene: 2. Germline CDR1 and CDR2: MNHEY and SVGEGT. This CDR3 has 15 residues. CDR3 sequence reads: CASSHRGLSGNTIYF. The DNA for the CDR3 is TGTGCCAGCAGTCACAGGGGGCTCTCTGGAAACACCATATATTTT.

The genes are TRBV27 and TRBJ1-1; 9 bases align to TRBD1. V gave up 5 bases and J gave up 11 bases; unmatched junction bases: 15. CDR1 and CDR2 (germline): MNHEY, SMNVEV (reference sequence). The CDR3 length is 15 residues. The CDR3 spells CASSGTGTGWGSAFF. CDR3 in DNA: TGTGCCAGCAGTGGGACAGGGACGGGATGGGGTAGTGCTTTCTTT.

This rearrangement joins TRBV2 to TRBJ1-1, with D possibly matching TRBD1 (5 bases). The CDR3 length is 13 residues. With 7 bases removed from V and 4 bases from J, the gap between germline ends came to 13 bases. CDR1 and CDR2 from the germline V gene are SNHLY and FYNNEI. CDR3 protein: CASNQWGGTEAFF. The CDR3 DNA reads TGTGCCAGCAACCAGTGGGGGGGCACTGAAGCTTTCTTT.

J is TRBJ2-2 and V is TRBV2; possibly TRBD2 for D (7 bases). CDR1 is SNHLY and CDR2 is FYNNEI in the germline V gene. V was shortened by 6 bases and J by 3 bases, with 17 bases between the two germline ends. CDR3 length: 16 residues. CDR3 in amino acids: CASRDLGGGHTGELFF. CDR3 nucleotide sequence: TGTGCCAGCAGGGACCTAGGGGGGGGCCACACCGGGGAGCTGTTTTTT.

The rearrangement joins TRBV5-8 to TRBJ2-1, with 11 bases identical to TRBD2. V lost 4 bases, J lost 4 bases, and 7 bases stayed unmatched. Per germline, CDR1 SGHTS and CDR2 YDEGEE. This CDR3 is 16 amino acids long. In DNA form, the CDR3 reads TGTGCCAGCAGCACCGGACTAGCGGGTTTATACAATGAGCAGTTCTTC. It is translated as CASSTGLAGLYNEQFF.

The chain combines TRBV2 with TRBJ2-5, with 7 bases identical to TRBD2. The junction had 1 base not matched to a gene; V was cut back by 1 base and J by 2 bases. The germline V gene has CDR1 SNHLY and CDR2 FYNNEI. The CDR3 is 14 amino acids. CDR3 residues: CASSEGGGQETQYF. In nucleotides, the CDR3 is TGTGCCAGCAGTGAAGGGGGGGGACAAGAGACCCAGTACTTC.

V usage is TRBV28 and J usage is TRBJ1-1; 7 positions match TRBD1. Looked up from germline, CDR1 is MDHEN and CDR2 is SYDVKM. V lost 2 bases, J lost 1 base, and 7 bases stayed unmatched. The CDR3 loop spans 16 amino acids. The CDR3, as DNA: TGTGCCAGCAGTTTAACAGGGGCGCTATGGAACACTGAAGCTTTCTTT. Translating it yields CASSLTGALWNTEAFF.

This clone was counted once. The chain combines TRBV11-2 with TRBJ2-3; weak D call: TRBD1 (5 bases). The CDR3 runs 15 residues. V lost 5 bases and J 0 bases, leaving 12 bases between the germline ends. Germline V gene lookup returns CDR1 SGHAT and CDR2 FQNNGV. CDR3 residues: CASSPPDSSTDTQYF. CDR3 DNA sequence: TGTGCCAGCAGCCCACCTGACAGTAGCACAGATACGCAGTATTTT.

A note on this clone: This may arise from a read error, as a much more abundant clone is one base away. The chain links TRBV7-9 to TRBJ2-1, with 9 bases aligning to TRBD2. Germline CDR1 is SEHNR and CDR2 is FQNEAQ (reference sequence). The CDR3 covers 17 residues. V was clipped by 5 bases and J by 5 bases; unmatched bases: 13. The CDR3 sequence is CASSPARRGGINNEQFF. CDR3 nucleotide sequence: TGTGCCAGCAGCCCGGCCAGGCGGGGGGGCATCAACAATGAGCAGTTCTTC.

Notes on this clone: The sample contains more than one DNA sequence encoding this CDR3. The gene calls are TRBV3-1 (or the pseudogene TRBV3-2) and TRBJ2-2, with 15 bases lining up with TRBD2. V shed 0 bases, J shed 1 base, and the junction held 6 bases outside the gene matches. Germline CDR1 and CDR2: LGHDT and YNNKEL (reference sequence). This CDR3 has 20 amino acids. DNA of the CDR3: TGTGCCAGCAGCCAAGATTTAGGACTAGCGGGGGGGCGGAACACCGGGGAGCTGTTTTTT. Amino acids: CASSQDLGLAGGRNTGELFF.

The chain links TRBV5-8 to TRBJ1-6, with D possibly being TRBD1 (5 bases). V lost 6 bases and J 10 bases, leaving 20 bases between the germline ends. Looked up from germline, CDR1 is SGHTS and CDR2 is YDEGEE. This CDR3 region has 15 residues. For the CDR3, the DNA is TGTGCCAGCAATGCCCGGCTAGGGGTTGGATCACCCCTCCACTTT. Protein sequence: CASNARLGVGSPLHF.

The CDR3 is CASSILRDRGGYEQYF. The DNA for the CDR3 is TGTGCCAGCAGTATCCTCCGGGACAGGGGCGGTTACGAGCAGTACTTC. V is TRBV27 and J is TRBJ2-7; 10 bases map to TRBD1. Germline V gene lookup returns CDR1 MNHEY and CDR2 SMNVEV (reference sequence). The CDR3 totals 16 residues. Losses at the gene ends were 5 bases for V and 4 bases for J; bases not matched to a gene: 11.

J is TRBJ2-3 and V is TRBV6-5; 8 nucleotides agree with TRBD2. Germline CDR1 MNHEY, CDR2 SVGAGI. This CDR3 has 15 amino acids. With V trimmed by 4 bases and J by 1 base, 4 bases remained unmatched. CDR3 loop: CASSSPRGGTDTQYF. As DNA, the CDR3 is TGTGCCAGCAGTTCTCCGCGGGGGGGCACAGATACGCAGTATTTT.

The CDR3 reads CASSALLAGDTDTQYF. The CDR3 bases are TGTGCCAGCAGTGCGTTACTAGCGGGGGACACAGATACGCAGTATTTT. The V gene is TRBV2, the J gene TRBJ2-3; the match to TRBD2 covers 11 bases. The CDR3 is 16 residues long. Germline V gene sequence: CDR1 SNHLY, CDR2 FYNNEI. Trimming removed 4 bases from V and 2 bases from J; junction bases left unmatched: 5.

Here the CDR3 reads CAGGGVGADTEAFF. In nucleotides, the CDR3 is TGTGCCGGCGGGGGGGTAGGGGCGGACACTGAAGCTTTCTTT. V gene TRBV28 combines with J gene TRBJ1-1, with D perhaps matching TRBD1 (5 bases). CDR1 and CDR2 from the germline V gene are MDHEN and SYDVKM. This CDR3 has 14 residues. Trimming cost V 11 bases and J 3 bases, with 19 bases left between them.

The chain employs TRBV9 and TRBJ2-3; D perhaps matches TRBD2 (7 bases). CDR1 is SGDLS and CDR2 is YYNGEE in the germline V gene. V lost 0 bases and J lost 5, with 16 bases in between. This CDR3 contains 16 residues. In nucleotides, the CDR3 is TGTGCCAGCAGCGTAGTAGAGGGGGGGCCGGTAGATACGCAGTATTTT. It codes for CASSVVEGGPVDTQYF.

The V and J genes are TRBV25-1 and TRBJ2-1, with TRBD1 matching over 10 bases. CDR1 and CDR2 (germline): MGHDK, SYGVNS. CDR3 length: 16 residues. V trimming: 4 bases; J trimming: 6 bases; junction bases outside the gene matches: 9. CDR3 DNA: TGTGCCAGCAGTGCCCCGGGACAGGGGCTCCCCAATGAGCAGTTCTTC. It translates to CASSAPGQGLPNEQFF.

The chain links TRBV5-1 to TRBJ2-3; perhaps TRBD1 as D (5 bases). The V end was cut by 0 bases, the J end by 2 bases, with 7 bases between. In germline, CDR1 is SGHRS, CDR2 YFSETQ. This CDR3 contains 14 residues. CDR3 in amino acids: CASSLEGATDTQYF. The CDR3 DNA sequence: TGCGCCAGCAGCTTGGAAGGGGCCACAGATACGCAGTATTTT.

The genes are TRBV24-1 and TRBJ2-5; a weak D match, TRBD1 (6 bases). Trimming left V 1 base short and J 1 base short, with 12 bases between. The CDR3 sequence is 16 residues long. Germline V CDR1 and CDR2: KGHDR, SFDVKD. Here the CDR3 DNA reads TGTGCCACCAGTGATTTTCGATCAGGGGCCCAAGAGACCCAGTACTTC. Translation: CATSDFRSGAQETQYF.

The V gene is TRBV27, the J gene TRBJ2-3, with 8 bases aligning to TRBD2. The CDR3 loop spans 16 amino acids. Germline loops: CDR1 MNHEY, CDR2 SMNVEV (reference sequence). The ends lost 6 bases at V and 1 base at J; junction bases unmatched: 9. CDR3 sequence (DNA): TGTGCCAGCAGGCTCGGGGGCGGGGGGCGCACAGATACGCAGTATTTT. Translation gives CASRLGGGGRTDTQYF.

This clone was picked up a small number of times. The CDR3 loop reads CASSYREGSPLHF. For the CDR3, the DNA is TGTGCCAGCAGCTACCGCGAGGGTTCACCCCTCCACTTT. The chain couples TRBV7-9 to TRBJ1-6; D call uncertain. CDR1 and CDR2 from the germline V gene are SEHNR and FQNEAQ (reference sequence). The CDR3 is 13 residues long. Trimming removed 4 bases from V and 9 bases from J, with 10 bases in between.

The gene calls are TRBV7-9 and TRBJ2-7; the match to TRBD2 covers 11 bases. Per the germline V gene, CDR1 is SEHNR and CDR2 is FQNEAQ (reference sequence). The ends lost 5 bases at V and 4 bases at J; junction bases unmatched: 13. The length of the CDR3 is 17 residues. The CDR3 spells CASSTRQTSGSSYEQYF. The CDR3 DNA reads TGTGCCAGCAGCACCCGCCAAACTAGCGGGAGCTCATACGAGCAGTACTTC.

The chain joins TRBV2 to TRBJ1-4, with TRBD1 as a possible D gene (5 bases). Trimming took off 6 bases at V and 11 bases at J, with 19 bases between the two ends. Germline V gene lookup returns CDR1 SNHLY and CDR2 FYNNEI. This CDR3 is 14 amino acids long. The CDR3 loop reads CASRSDGGFGKLFF. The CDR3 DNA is TGTGCCAGCAGAAGTGACGGGGGATTTGGGAAACTGTTTTTT.

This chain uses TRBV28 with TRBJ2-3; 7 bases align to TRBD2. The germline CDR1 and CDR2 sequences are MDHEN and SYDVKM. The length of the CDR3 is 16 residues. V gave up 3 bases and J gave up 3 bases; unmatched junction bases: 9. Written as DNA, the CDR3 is TGTGCCAGCAGTTTTCAAGCGGGATCAGAGACAGATACGCAGTATTTT. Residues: CASSFQAGSETDTQYF.